This T cell receptor (beta chain) was profiled in a study of blood T cell repertoires in COVID-19. Profiled with immunoSEQ multiplex PCR; TCRdb holds only in-frame clones, not every one. Of roughly 280,000 clones listed, 88% are singletons. While infection was still active, Seattle patients were enrolled and then followed longitudinally. Per germline, CDR1 SNHLY and CDR2 FYNNEI. This CDR3 contains 13 residues. The germline V and J ends were trimmed by 1 base and 6 bases, with 10 bases remaining between them. This receptor was identified in a woman between 25 and 40 years old with COVID-19, enrolled during active disease. The chain uses TRBV2 and TRBJ2-7; D perhaps matches TRBD2 (5 bases). Sequencing was done on a sample of peripheral blood. The CDR3 loop reads CASSEGGAREQYF. The CDR3 nucleotides read TGTGCCAGCAGTGAAGGGGGAGCCCGCGAGCAGTACTTC.